Reported below is one T cell receptor (beta chain). The sample originates from a study of blood T cell repertoires in COVID-19. Profiled with immunoSEQ multiplex PCR; TCRdb holds only in-frame clones, not every one. The sample holds 200,000 to 250,000 clones, around 90% seen once. In germline, CDR1 is MDHEN, CDR2 SYDVKM. The CDR3 consists of 14 residues. Trimming stripped 5 bases from V and 6 bases from J, with 13 bases between. Sequencing input: peripheral blood. This clonotype originated in a man between 18 and 29 years old with active or convalescent COVID-19. V gene TRBV28 combines with J gene TRBJ2-2, with a tentative D call TRBD2 (6 bases). The CDR3 DNA follows: TGTGCCAGCAGTCCCACCGGGACTCCCGGGGAGCTGTTTTTT. It codes for CASSPTGTPGELFF.